The 8 T cell receptor beta chains in this list originate from one sample, sequenced in a study of T-cell reconstitution after alpha-beta-depleted transplantation in children. Using unique molecular identifiers, the investigators prepared the TCRbeta library. TCRdb reprocessed the PCR reads via MiXCR and lists one record per CDR3 protein. The repertoire holds about 690,000 distinct CDR3 sequences, approximately 15% seen once, with about 1.1% in the top ten. The source material was PBMCs from the stem cell graft donor, sampled from the stem cell graft. Receptors were obtained from a human donor who donated a stem cell graft to a child with acute myeloid leukemia.

In this sample, this clonotype turned up many times. V gene TRBV12-3 or TRBV12-4 combines with J gene TRBJ1-5; D gene ambiguous. This CDR3 is built from 12 residues. V was clipped by 3 bases and J by 6 bases, with 6 bases between them. The CDR3 loop reads CASSFVGQPQHF. The CDR3, as DNA: TGTGCCAGCAGTTTCGTGGGTCAGCCCCAGCATTTT.

This clonotype has a handful of counts. The chain joins TRBV20-1 to TRBJ2-3; D is possibly TRBD1 (6 bases). V lost 1 base, J lost 3 bases, and 11 bases lay in between. Germline CDR1 reads DFQATT; CDR2 reads SNEGSKA (reference sequence). The CDR3 sequence is 14 residues long. This CDR3 reads CSARVGGPTDTQYF. DNA of the CDR3: TGCAGTGCTAGAGTTGGGGGCCCAACAGATACGCAGTATTTT.

J is TRBJ2-5 and V is TRBV7-2; 7 bases are shared with TRBD2. Germline CDR1 is SGHTA and CDR2 is FQGNSA. The CDR3 consists of 14 residues. V shed 0 bases and J 5 bases; nucleotides not matched to a gene: 3. CDR3 sequence (DNA): TGTGCCAGCAGCTTAGCAGGGGAGGGGGAGACCCAGTACTTC. Translated, it gives CASSLAGEGETQYF.

The rearrangement links TRBV14 to TRBJ2-7; 7 nucleotides agree with TRBD2. The CDR3 runs 14 residues. Trimming at V came to 3 bases and at J to 1 base, leaving 3 bases not matched to a gene. Per germline, CDR1 SGHDN and CDR2 FVKESK. DNA of the CDR3: TGTGCCAGCAGCCAGCGCGGGGGATCCTACGAGCAGTACTTC. Translated, it gives CASSQRGGSYEQYF.

The sample holds many counts of this clonotype. This chain links TRBV29-1 with TRBJ2-1; tentative D call: TRBD2 (7 bases). CDR3 length equals 14 residues. The V end was cut by 7 bases, the J end by 6 bases, with 19 bases between. Germline V gene sequence: CDR1 SQVTM, CDR2 ANQGSEA. CDR3 nucleotides: TGCAGCGCCCAAAGATCCGGGGGGCGCAATGAGCAGTTCTTC. Translation gives CSAQRSGGRNEQFF.

V gene TRBV7-2 combines with J gene TRBJ2-5, with 7 bases identical to TRBD1. Trimming at V came to 4 bases and at J to 5 bases, leaving 7 bases not matched to a gene. This CDR3 is built from 14 residues. Germline CDR1 and CDR2: SGHTA and FQGNSA. The CDR3: CASSSGQTRETQYF. CDR3 in DNA: TGTGCCAGCAGCTCGGGACAGACCAGGGAGACCCAGTACTTC.

V and J are TRBV30 and TRBJ1-3, with D maybe TRBD1 (5 bases). Trimming pared 3 bases from V and 8 bases from J, leaving 17 bases between. CDR3 size: 14 residues. Per germline, CDR1 GTSNPN and CDR2 SVGIG (reference sequence). CDR3 sequence reads: CAWRQGSLGYTIYF. The CDR3, as DNA: TGTGCCTGGAGGCAGGGATCTCTAGGCTACACCATATATTTT.

The sample holds many counts of this clonotype. The V call is TRBV20-1, the J call TRBJ2-7; D is perhaps TRBD1 or TRBD2 (6 bases each). The germline V gene encodes CDR1 DFQATT and CDR2 SNEGSKA (reference sequence). The ends were cut back, 6 bases at V and 5 bases at J, with 14 bases in the middle. This CDR3 comprises 12 residues. The CDR3 region has the DNA TGCAGTGCCCTTGGAGGGGGAGACGAGCAGTACTTC. Protein product: CSALGGGDEQYF.